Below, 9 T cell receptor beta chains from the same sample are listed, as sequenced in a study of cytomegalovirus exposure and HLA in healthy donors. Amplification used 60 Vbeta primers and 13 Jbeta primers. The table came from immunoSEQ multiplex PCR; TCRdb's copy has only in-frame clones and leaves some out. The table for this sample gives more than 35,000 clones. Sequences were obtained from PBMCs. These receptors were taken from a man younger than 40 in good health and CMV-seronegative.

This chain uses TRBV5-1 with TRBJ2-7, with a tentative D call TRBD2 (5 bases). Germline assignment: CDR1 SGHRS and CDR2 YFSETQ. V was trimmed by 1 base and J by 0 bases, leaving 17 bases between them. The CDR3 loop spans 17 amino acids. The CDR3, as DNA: TGCGCCAGCAGCTTGCCCCCCCGAGGGCCTAGCTCCTACGAGCAGTACTTC. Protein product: CASSLPPRGPSSYEQYF.

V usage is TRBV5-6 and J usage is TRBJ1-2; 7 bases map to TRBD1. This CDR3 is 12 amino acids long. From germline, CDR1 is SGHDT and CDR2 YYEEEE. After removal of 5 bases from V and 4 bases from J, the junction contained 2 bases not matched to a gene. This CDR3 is CASSRDSYGYTF. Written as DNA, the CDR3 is TGTGCCAGCAGTCGGGACAGCTATGGCTACACCTTC.

The CDR3 spells CAWSVHGAKRERAQYF. The CDR3 DNA follows: TGTGCCTGGAGTGTACACGGTGCTAAGCGGGAGAGGGCGCAGTACTTC. The chain links TRBV30 to TRBJ2-7, with TRBD2 matching 8 bases. Germline CDR1 GTSNPN, CDR2 SVGIG (reference sequence). The CDR3 runs to 16 residues. With V trimmed by 0 bases and J by 9 bases, 16 bases remained unmatched.

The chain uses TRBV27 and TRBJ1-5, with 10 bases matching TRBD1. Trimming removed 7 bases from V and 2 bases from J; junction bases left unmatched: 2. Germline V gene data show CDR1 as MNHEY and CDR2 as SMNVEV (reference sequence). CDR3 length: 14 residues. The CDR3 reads CASTTGGGNQPQHF. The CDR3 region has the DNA TGTGCCAGCACGACAGGGGGCGGCAATCAGCCCCAGCATTTT.

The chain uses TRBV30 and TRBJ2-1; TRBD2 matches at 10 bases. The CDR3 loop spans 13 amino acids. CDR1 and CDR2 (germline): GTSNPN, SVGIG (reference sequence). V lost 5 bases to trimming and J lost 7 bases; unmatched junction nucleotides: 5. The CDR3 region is CAWVSGRYNEQFF. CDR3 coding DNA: TGTGCCTGGGTTAGCGGGAGGTATAATGAGCAGTTCTTC.

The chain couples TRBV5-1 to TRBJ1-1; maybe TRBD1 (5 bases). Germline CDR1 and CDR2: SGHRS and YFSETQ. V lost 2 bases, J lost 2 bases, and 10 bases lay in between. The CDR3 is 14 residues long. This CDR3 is CASSFSGINTEAFF. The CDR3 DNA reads TGCGCCAGCAGCTTCTCAGGGATAAACACTGAAGCTTTCTTT.

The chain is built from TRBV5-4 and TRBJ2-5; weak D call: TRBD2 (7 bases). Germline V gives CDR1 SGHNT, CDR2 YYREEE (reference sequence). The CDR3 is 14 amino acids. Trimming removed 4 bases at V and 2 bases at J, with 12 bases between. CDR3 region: CASSGGGGQETQYF. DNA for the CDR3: TGTGCCAGCAGCGGAGGGGGGGGACAAGAGACCCAGTACTTC.

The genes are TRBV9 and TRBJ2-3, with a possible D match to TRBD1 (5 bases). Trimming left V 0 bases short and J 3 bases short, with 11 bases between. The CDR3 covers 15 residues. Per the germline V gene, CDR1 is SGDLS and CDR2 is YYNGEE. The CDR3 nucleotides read TGTGCCAGCAGCGTAGAGGGTCAGGGTACAGATACGCAGTATTTT. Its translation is CASSVEGQGTDTQYF.

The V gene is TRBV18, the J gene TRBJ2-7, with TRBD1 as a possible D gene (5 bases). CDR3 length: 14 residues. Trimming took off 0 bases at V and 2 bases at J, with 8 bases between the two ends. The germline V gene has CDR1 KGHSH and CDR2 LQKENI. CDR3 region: CASSPPAGTYEQYF. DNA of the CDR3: TGTGCCAGCTCACCACCGGCAGGGACCTACGAGCAGTACTTC.